Below, 30 T cell receptor beta chains from the same sample are listed, as sequenced in a study of T cell repertoires in cytomegalovirus infection. TCRdb redid the calling of the reads with MiXCR, one entry per CDR3 protein. The data contain 400,000 to 600,000 distinct CDR3 sequences, more than 40% of them singletons. For these TCRs, the target antigens are not known. The sequencing used cultured PBMCs, collected from culture after CMV antigen stimulation. These receptors were obtained from a human donor in good health (CMV status not recorded). Some clones in this sample may be carry-over from other donors' samples.

The J gene is TRBJ2-7, the V gene TRBV7-4, with TRBD2 matching over 7 bases. The CDR3 is 14 amino acids. Trimming took 1 base from V and 6 from J; bases not matched to a gene: 6. The germline CDR1 and CDR2 sequences are SGHVT and SQSDAQ. The CDR3 coding sequence is TGTGCCAGCAGCTTAGAGTCTAGCGGCTCCGAGCAGTACTTC. It yields the protein CASSLESSGSEQYF.

The rearrangement uses TRBV20-1 and TRBJ2-1, with D possibly matching TRBD2 (7 bases). CDR3 size: 14 residues. Per germline, CDR1 DFQATT and CDR2 SNEGSKA (reference sequence). The V and J ends lost 1 base and 5 bases respectively, with 12 bases between them. The CDR3 DNA reads TGCAGTGCTAGAGTTGGCGGGGGCAACAATGAGCAGTTCTTC. Translated, it gives CSARVGGGNNEQFF.

The chain employs TRBV28 and TRBJ1-1; TRBD1 aligns across 9 bases. Looked up from germline, CDR1 is MDHEN and CDR2 is SYDVKM. With 6 bases clipped from V and 5 bases from J, the junction kept 7 bases outside the gene matches. The CDR3 covers 14 residues. CDR3 DNA: TGTGCCAGCAGACCTTCGACAGGGGGAACTGAAGCTTTCTTT. It is translated as CASRPSTGGTEAFF.

The rearrangement uses TRBV14 and TRBJ1-2; D may be TRBD1 (6 bases). The length of the CDR3 is 13 residues. Germline values: CDR1 SGHDN, CDR2 FVKESK. V lost 4 bases, J lost 4 bases, and 10 bases lay in between. DNA of the CDR3: TGTGCCAGCAGCCTACAGGGATTCTATGGCTACACCTTC. Its translation is CASSLQGFYGYTF.

V and J are TRBV6-6 and TRBJ2-3; TRBD2 matches 7 bases. Germline V gives CDR1 MNHNY, CDR2 SVGAGI (reference sequence). The CDR3 consists of 14 residues. The trim removed 6 bases at V and 6 bases at J, leaving 9 bases unmatched. The CDR3 nucleotides read TGTGCCAGCAGGGCCGGGACTAACTTCGATACGCAGTATTTT. Its protein is CASRAGTNFDTQYF.

The V and J genes are TRBV6-1 and TRBJ1-4, with 7 bases that match TRBD1. Germline trimming cut 6 bases from V and 3 bases from J; bases unmatched to any gene: 10. The CDR3 has 16 amino acids. CDR1 MNHNS and CDR2 SASEGT come from the germline V gene. DNA for the CDR3: TGTGCCAGCAGACTGACAGGGTGGGGGTCTAATGAAAAACTGTTTTTT. It codes for CASRLTGWGSNEKLFF.

This clonotype showed up just a few times. The chain carries TRBV28 and TRBJ1-2; 7 positions match TRBD1. The germline V gene has CDR1 MDHEN and CDR2 SYDVKM. The V and J ends lost 5 bases and 7 bases, in that order; junction bases with no gene match: 13. This CDR3 contains 15 residues. CDR3 DNA: TGTGCCAGCAGTCCCCGGGACAGAACCGCGGCTGGCTACACCTTC. Protein: CASSPRDRTAAGYTF.

The chain employs TRBV7-2 and TRBJ2-1; D tentatively reads TRBD1 or TRBD2 (6 bases each). The ends were cut back, 7 bases at V and 0 bases at J, with 16 bases in the middle. CDR1 SGHTA and CDR2 FQGNSA come from the germline V gene. CDR3 length: 16 amino acids. CDR3 region: CASTGGHRSSYNEQFF. In DNA form, the CDR3 reads TGTGCCAGCACTGGGGGGCACCGAAGCTCCTACAATGAGCAGTTCTTC.

The chain has TRBV19 and TRBJ1-2; D unclear. Looked up from germline, CDR1 is LNHDA and CDR2 is SQIVND (reference sequence). The CDR3 loop spans 14 amino acids. V lost 3 bases, J lost 2 bases, and 10 bases lay in between. Here the CDR3 reads CASSMMGRNYGYTF. The CDR3 DNA sequence: TGTGCCAGTAGTATGATGGGCAGGAACTATGGCTACACCTTC.

This clonotype was observed a handful of times. V and J are TRBV7-2 and TRBJ2-1; D not resolved. Trimming shortened V by 7 bases and J by 8 bases, and 18 bases separated the two germline ends. From germline, CDR1 is SGHTA and CDR2 FQGNSA. The CDR3 covers 14 residues. CDR3 coding DNA: TGTGCCAGCACCCTTGATCGGTGGAAGGATGAGCAGTTCTTC. Residues: CASTLDRWKDEQFF.

V gene TRBV12-3 or TRBV12-4 combines with J gene TRBJ1-2, with D perhaps matching TRBD1 (5 bases). Trimming took off 7 bases at V and 4 bases at J, with 16 bases between the two ends. There are 14 residues in the CDR3. The CDR3 nucleotides are TGTGCCAGCATCCCTATGGAGGGGATCTATGGCTACACCTTC. Amino acid sequence: CASIPMEGIYGYTF.

This chain uses TRBV20-1 with TRBJ2-1; the D gene is possibly TRBD1 (6 bases). Germline V gene data show CDR1 as DFQATT and CDR2 as SNEGSKA (reference sequence). V lost 8 bases, J lost 8 bases, and 10 bases lay in between. The CDR3 extends over 10 amino acids. The CDR3 sequence: CSTKGDEQFF. DNA of the CDR3: TGCAGTACCAAGGGGGATGAGCAGTTCTTC.

This clonotype was seen more than once but under ten times. This chain joins TRBV27 and TRBJ2-2; no definite D call. Germline CDR1 and CDR2: MNHEY and SMNVEV (reference sequence). CDR3 length equals 12 residues. With 3 bases removed from V and 4 bases from J, the gap between germline ends came to 3 bases. CDR3: CASSFPTGELFF. CDR3 in DNA: TGTGCCAGCAGTTTTCCCACCGGGGAGCTGTTTTTT.

J is TRBJ2-1 and V is TRBV6-5; 9 bases map to TRBD1. With V trimmed by 11 bases and J by 4 bases, 9 bases remained unmatched. Germline V gene sequence: CDR1 MNHEY, CDR2 SVGAGI. This CDR3 is 14 amino acids long. The CDR3, as DNA: TGTGCCGCGGCCAAGGACAGGGGTTACAATGAGCAGTTCTTC. The encoded protein is CAAAKDRGYNEQFF.

This clonotype was counted only a few times. The chain carries TRBV12-3 or TRBV12-4 and TRBJ2-7, with 13 nucleotides matching TRBD2. After removal of 8 bases from V and 3 bases from J, the junction contained 22 bases not matched to a gene. The CDR3 has 20 residues. CDR3 in amino acids: CASHLLRAPTSGRGYYEQYF. As DNA, the CDR3 is TGTGCCAGCCACCTCCTCCGGGCCCCTACTAGCGGGAGGGGATACTACGAGCAGTACTTC.

This clonotype has at least ten counts. V gene TRBV7-2 combines with J gene TRBJ2-1, with 7 bases fitting TRBD1. The V gene end was trimmed by 6 bases and the J gene end by 0 bases; junction bases not matched to a gene: 8. The CDR3 covers 16 residues. Germline CDR1 is SGHTA and CDR2 is FQGNSA. CDR3 nucleotides: TGTGCCAGCAGTACAGGACAGGCCCGCTCCTACAATGAGCAGTTCTTC. It encodes CASSTGQARSYNEQFF.

The chain couples TRBV7-9 to TRBJ2-3; D remains unclear. In germline, CDR1 is SEHNR, CDR2 FQNEAQ (reference sequence). Trimming took 3 bases from V and 1 from J, leaving 23 bases between them. The CDR3 extends over 19 amino acids. CDR3 sequence reads: CASSFPVGAGLLGTDTQYF. The CDR3 DNA is TGTGCCAGCAGCTTCCCGGTAGGCGCAGGCCTTCTAGGCACAGATACGCAGTATTTT.

This rearrangement joins TRBV5-6 to TRBJ1-2; D not resolved. This CDR3 has 12 amino acids. With 5 bases removed from V and 2 bases from J, the gap between germline ends came to 7 bases. In germline, CDR1 is SGHDT, CDR2 YYEEEE. CDR3 amino acids: CASRRLNYGYTF. The CDR3 bases are TGTGCCAGCAGGAGGTTGAACTATGGCTACACCTTC.

The V call is TRBV10-3, the J call TRBJ2-5; 8 bases map to TRBD1. After removal of 3 bases from V and 5 bases from J, the junction contained 8 bases not matched to a gene. Germline V gene lookup returns CDR1 ENHRY and CDR2 SYGVKD. The CDR3 has 15 amino acids. This CDR3 reads CAISESRQGWETQYF. The CDR3 DNA reads TGTGCCATCAGTGAATCCCGACAGGGGTGGGAGACCCAGTACTTC.

The gene calls are TRBV6-1 and TRBJ2-1; D unresolved. Trimming took off 6 bases at V and 1 base at J, with 16 bases between the two ends. CDR1 is MNHNS, CDR2 SASEGT, per germline. This CDR3 region has 16 residues. This CDR3 reads CASRPSGFRSYNEQFF. The CDR3 DNA is TGTGCCAGCAGACCAAGTGGGTTCCGTTCCTACAATGAGCAGTTCTTC.

This chain uses TRBV4-1 with TRBJ2-3; D may be TRBD1 (8 bases). Germline V lookup: CDR1 MGHRA, CDR2 YSYEKL. V lost 2 bases, J lost 2 bases, and 17 bases lay in between. The length of the CDR3 is 17 residues. The CDR3 loop reads CASSQTGGGQLTDTQYF. The DNA for the CDR3 is TGCGCCAGCAGCCAAACAGGGGGAGGGCAACTCACAGATACGCAGTATTTT.

The chain has TRBV7-2 and TRBJ2-3; D is undetermined. This CDR3 spans 13 amino acids. V lost 2 bases, J lost 6 bases, and 9 bases lay in between. Germline CDR1 is SGHTA and CDR2 is FQGNSA. The CDR3 DNA sequence: TGTGCCAGCAGCTTAAGGATTTTCGATACGCAGTATTTT. Its translation: CASSLRIFDTQYF.

The chain couples TRBV29-1 to TRBJ2-1; 13 bases agree with TRBD2. CDR1 and CDR2 from the germline V gene are SQVTM and ANQGSEA. This CDR3 contains 16 residues. With V trimmed by 3 bases and J by 4 bases, 6 bases remained unmatched. This CDR3 reads CSVEGLAGREYNEQFF. CDR3 in DNA: TGCAGCGTTGAGGGACTAGCGGGGAGGGAATACAATGAGCAGTTCTTC.

The chain couples TRBV7-2 to TRBJ2-5, with D perhaps given as TRBD1 or TRBD2 (5 bases each). Per the germline V gene, CDR1 is SGHTA and CDR2 is FQGNSA. The germline V and J ends were trimmed by 1 base and 7 bases, with 13 bases remaining between them. This CDR3 is built from 14 residues. The CDR3 reads CASSLDSLGGTQYF. The CDR3 coding sequence is TGTGCCAGCAGCTTAGACTCCCTTGGGGGGACCCAGTACTTC.

The chain combines TRBV5-4 with TRBJ2-3; perhaps D is TRBD1 or TRBD2 (5 bases each). V was trimmed by 4 bases and J by 0 bases, leaving 12 bases between them. The CDR3 loop spans 15 amino acids. Germline V lookup: CDR1 SGHNT, CDR2 YYREEE (reference sequence). CDR3 nucleotides: TGTGCCAGCAGCGCCGAGTGGGGGAGCACAGATACGCAGTATTTT. Translated: CASSAEWGSTDTQYF.

In this sample, this clonotype turned up a few times. V gene TRBV7-2 combines with J gene TRBJ1-6; D perhaps matches TRBD1 (6 bases). The CDR3 is made up of 15 amino acids. The germline gives CDR1 SGHTA, CDR2 FQGNSA. Trimming took off 1 base at V and 6 bases at J, with 10 bases between the two ends. This chain's CDR3 is CASSLGGDTNSPLHF. CDR3 DNA sequence: TGTGCCAGCAGCTTAGGAGGGGACACTAATTCACCCCTCCACTTT. The whole variable domain, remainder taken from reference TRBV7-2 and TRBJ1-6, is GAGVSQSPSNKVTEKGKDVELRCDPISGHTALYWYRQSLGQGLEFLIYFQGNSAPDKSGLPSDRFSAERTGGSVSTLTIQRTQQEDSAVYLCASSLGGDTNSPLHFGNGTRLTVT.

The table lists this clonotype with a count of one. The chain joins TRBV6-1 to TRBJ2-1; D might be TRBD1 or TRBD2, each matching 5 bases. This CDR3 spans 17 amino acids. V was shortened by 6 bases and J by 2 bases, with 20 bases between the two germline ends. Germline CDR1 and CDR2: MNHNS and SASEGT. This chain's CDR3 is CASRKGTPAGTYNEQFF. Written as DNA, the CDR3 is TGTGCCAGCAGGAAAGGGACCCCCGCAGGGACCTACAATGAGCAGTTCTTC.

This clonotype was recorded a few times. The V gene is TRBV7-2, the J gene TRBJ2-2, with 13 bases identical to TRBD2. This CDR3 has 16 residues. V shed 5 bases, J shed 8 bases, and the junction held 8 bases outside the gene matches. The germline gives CDR1 SGHTA, CDR2 FQGNSA. The CDR3 reads CASSQGLAGKLGELFF. The CDR3 DNA sequence: TGTGCCAGCAGCCAGGGACTAGCGGGGAAGCTGGGGGAGCTGTTTTTT.

The V and J genes are TRBV6-5 and TRBJ1-1; TRBD1 might be the D (5 bases). The germline V and J ends were trimmed by 0 bases and 4 bases, with 12 bases remaining between them. Germline V gene sequence: CDR1 MNHEY, CDR2 SVGAGI. There are 15 residues in the CDR3. The CDR3, as DNA: TGTGCCAGCAGTTACTCGCGGGACGTGGCCACTGAAGCTTTCTTT. Protein product: CASSYSRDVATEAFF.

J is TRBJ2-7 and V is TRBV7-9; the match to TRBD1 covers 12 bases. The CDR3 is 14 amino acids. In germline, CDR1 is SEHNR, CDR2 FQNEAQ (reference sequence). V lost 4 bases to trimming and J lost 7 bases; unmatched junction nucleotides: 5. CDR3 coding DNA: TGTGCCAGCAGCTCCCGGGACAGGGGGCGAGAGCAGTACTTC. Translating it yields CASSSRDRGREQYF.